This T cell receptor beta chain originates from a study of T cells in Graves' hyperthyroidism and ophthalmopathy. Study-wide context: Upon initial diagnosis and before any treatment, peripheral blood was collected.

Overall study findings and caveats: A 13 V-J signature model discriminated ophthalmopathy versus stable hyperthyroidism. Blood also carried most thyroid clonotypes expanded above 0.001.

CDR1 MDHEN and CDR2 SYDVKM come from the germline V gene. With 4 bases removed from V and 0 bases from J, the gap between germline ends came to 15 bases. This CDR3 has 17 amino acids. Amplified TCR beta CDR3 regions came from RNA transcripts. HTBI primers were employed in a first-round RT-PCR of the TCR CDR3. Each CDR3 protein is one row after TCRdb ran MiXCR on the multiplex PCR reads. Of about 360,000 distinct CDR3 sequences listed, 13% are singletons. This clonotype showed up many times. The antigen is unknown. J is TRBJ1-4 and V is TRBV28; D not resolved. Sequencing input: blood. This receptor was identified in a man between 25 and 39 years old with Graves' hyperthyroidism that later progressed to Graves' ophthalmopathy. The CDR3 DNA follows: TGTGCCAGCAGTTCCTTCCCGTTTTCTGCAACTAATGAAAAACTGTTTTTT. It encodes CASSSFPFSATNEKLFF.